This TCR beta chain was sequenced in a study of shared clonotypes between healthy human individuals. As for the study in general: Researchers drew samples from a couple of women and a few men aged 18 to 49. Each donor's CD8 memory used one plate, CD8 naive two, each CD4 subset three. General study results and limits: Sampling covered nothing but blood. Tissue TCR repertoires likely differ from those found in blood. Large depth notwithstanding, sorted-subset sequencing proved incomplete by rarefaction.

Some clones are missing from TCRdb's copy, which holds only in-frame ones; the method was immunoSEQ multiplex PCR. Here the sample spans roughly 2 million clones, nearly 97% being singletons. V lost 1 base and J lost 1, with 11 bases in between. Looked up from germline, CDR1 is SGHVS and CDR2 is FNYEAQ. This CDR3 region has 16 residues. Remarks on this clone: Its antigen remains unidentified.

The sequence was obtained from a man between 18 and 29 years old in good health. Material: naive CD4+ T cells sorted from blood. As for subset: CD45RA+ positively selected. V is TRBV7-6 and J is TRBJ2-1, with D tentatively TRBD2 (6 bases). The CDR3 region is CASSLGGVTSYNEQFF. The CDR3 bases are TGTGCCAGCAGCTTAGGGGGGGTGACATCCTACAATGAGCAGTTCTTC.